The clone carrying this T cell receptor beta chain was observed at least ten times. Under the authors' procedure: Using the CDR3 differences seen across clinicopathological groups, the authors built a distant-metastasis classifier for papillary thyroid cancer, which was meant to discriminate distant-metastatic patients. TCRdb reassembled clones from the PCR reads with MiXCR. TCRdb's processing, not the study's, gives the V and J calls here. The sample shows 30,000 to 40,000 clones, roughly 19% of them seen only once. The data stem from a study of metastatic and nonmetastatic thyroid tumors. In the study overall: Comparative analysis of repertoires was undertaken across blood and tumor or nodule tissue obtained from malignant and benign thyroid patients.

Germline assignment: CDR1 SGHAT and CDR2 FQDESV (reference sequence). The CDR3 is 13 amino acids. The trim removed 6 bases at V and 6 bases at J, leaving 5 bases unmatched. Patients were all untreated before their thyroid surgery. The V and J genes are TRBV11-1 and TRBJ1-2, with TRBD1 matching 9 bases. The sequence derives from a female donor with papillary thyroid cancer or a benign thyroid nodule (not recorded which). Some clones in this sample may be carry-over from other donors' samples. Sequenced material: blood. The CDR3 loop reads CASRRTGADGYTF. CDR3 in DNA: TGTGCCAGCAGACGGACAGGGGCGGATGGCTACACCTTC.